This T cell receptor beta chain emerged from a study of identifying expanded T cells in peripheral blood. Study findings and constraints: Differentially abundant clones: about 1.1 between replicates, 15 to 17 at two to three weeks, under 25 at four. Variance in clone template counts between roughly two-week samples significantly increased with total template count across all healthy donors.

Here immunoSEQ multiplex PCR was the method, and the copy in TCRdb shows in-frame clones only, minus some. Of tens of thousands of clones listed, about 91% were seen once; the top ten hold approximately 4%. As to this clone: Its target is unknown.

Healthy donors had no documented immune events, such as infections, while sampled. Per the germline V gene, CDR1 is SGHNT and CDR2 is YYREEE (reference sequence). The CDR3 is 13 amino acids. With 3 bases removed from V and 4 bases from J, the gap between germline ends came to 10 bases. This sequence joins TRBV5-4 and TRBJ2-5; D remains unclear. Specimen: blood. The receptor was derived from a person aged 18 to 75 in good health. The CDR3 nucleotides are TGTGCCAGCAGCTCCGACCCGGGAGAGACCCAGTACTTC. This encodes CASSSDPGETQYF.